This TCR beta chain was sequenced during a study of somatic mutations in cytotoxic T cells in rheumatoid arthritis. Study at large: Among the T-cell populations stained with V beta antibodies, some were separated by flow sorting at nearly 100% purity, including V beta1+ cells whose TCRB was sequenced.

Study-level findings and limits: Nobody knew which antigens the expanded CD8+ clones targeted. Rheumatoid arthritis patients were compared with age-matched healthy controls, and their CD8+ T-cell clonality did not differ significantly.

The repertoire was sequenced with immunoSEQ multiplex PCR; TCRdb's copy has only in-frame clones and lacks some. In the table there are 20,000 or so clones, more than 80% of which are singletons. With respect to this clone: What it binds is not known.

V was cut by 5 bases and J by 0 bases, with 13 bases left in between. Germline CDR1 is SGHVS and CDR2 is FQNEAQ. There are 15 residues in the CDR3. V gene TRBV7-8 combines with J gene TRBJ1-1; D perhaps matches TRBD1 (5 bases). The receptor was derived from an adult with rheumatoid arthritis. Material for sequencing was CD8+ T cells sorted from blood. CDR3 in amino acids: CASSLRTGMNTEAFF. The CDR3 DNA follows: TGTGCCAGCAGCCTACGAACAGGCATGAACACTGAAGCTTTCTTT.